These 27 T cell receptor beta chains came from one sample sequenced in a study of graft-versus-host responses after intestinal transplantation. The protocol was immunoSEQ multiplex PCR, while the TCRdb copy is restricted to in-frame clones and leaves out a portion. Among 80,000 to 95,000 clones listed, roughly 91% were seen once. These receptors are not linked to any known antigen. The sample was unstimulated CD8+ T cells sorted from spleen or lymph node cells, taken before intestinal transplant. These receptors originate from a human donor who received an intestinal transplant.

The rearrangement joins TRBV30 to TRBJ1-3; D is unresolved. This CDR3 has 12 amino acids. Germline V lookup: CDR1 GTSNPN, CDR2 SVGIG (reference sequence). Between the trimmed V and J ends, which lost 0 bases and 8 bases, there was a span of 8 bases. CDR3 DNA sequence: TGTGCCTGGAGTGTCCCCCCGGACACCATATATTTT. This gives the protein CAWSVPPDTIYF.

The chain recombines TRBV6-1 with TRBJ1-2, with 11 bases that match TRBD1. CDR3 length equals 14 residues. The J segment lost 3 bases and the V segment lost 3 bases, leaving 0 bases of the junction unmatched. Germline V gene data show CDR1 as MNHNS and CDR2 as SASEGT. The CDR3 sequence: CASSEGQGDYGYTF. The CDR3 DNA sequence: TGTGCCAGCAGTGAGGGACAGGGGGACTATGGCTACACCTTC.

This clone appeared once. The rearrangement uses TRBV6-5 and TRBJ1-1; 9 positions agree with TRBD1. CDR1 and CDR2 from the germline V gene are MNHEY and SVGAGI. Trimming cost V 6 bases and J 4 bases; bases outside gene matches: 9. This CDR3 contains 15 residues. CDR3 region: CASRDRDRVSTEAFF. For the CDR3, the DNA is TGTGCCAGCAGAGACCGGGACAGGGTATCCACTGAAGCTTTCTTT.

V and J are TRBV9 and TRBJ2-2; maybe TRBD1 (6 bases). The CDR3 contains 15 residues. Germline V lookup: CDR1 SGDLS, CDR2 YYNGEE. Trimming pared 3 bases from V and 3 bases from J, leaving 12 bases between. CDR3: CASSATGSDTGELFF. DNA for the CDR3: TGTGCCAGCAGCGCCACAGGGAGTGACACCGGGGAGCTGTTTTTT. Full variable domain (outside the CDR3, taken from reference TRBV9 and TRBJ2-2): DSGVTQTPKHLITATGQRVTLRCSPRSGDLSVYWYQQSLDQGLQFLIQYYNGEERAKGNILERFSAQQFPDLHSELNLSSLELGDSALYFCASSATGSDTGELFFGEGSRLTVL.

DNA of the CDR3: TGTGCCCATCCTCATAGCAAGGGGGTATGGGACAGGGAAAACAATCAGCCCCAGCATTTT. As protein: CAHPHSKGVWDRENNQPQHF. J is TRBJ1-5 and V is TRBV9; TRBD1 matches 9 bases. J gave up 3 bases and V 10 bases, and 26 bases lay outside the gene matches. The CDR3 covers 20 residues. CDR1 is SGDLS and CDR2 is YYNGEE in the germline V gene.

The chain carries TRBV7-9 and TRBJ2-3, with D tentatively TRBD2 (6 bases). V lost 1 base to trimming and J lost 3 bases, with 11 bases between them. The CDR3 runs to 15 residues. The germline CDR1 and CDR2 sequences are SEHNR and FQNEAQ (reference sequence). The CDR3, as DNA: TGTGCCAGCAGCTTAGACGGGGGATGGACAGATACGCAGTATTTT. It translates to CASSLDGGWTDTQYF.

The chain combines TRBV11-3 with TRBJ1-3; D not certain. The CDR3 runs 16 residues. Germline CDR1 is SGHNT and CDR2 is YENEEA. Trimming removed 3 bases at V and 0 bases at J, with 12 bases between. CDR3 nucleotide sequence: TGTGCCAGCAGCTTGTCGAGGGCAGTCTCTGGAAACACCATATATTTT. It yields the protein CASSLSRAVSGNTIYF.

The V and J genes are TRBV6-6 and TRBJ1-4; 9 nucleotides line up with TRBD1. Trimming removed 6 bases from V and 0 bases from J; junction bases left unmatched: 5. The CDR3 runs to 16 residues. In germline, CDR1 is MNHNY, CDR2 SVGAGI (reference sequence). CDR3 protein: CASRGGQGTTNEKLFF. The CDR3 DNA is TGTGCCAGCAGAGGGGGACAGGGAACAACTAATGAAAAACTGTTTTTT.

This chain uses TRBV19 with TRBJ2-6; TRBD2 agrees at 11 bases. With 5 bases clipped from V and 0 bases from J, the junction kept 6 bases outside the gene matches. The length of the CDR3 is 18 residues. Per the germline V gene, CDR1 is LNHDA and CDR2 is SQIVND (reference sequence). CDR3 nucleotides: TGTGCCAGTAGTGTCTCTAGCGGGGGGAGCTCTGGGGCCAACGTCCTGACTTTC. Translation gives CASSVSSGGSSGANVLTF. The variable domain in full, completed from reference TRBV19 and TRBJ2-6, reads DGGITQSPKYLFRKEGQNVTLSCEQNLNHDAMYWYRQDPGQGLRLIYYSQIVNDFQKGDIAEGYSVSREKKESFPLTVTSAQKNPTAFYLCASSVSSGGSSGANVLTFGAGSRLTVL.

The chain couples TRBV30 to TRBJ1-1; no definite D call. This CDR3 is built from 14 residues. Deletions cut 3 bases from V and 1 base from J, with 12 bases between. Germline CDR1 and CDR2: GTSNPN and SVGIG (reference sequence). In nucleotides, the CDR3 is TGTGCCTGGAGCAGACGGAGGAAGAACACTGAAGCTTTCTTT. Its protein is CAWSRRRKNTEAFF.

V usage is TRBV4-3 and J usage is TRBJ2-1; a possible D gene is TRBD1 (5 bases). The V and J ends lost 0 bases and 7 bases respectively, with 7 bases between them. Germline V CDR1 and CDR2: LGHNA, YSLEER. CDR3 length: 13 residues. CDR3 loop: CASSQDSGNEQFF. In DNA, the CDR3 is TGCGCCAGCAGCCAAGATTCAGGGAATGAGCAGTTCTTC.

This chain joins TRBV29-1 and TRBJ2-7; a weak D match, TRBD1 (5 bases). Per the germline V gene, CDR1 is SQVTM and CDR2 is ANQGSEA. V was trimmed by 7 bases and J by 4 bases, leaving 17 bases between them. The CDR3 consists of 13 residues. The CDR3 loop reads CSASPGPGYEQYF. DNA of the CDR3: TGCAGCGCTTCGCCGGGCCCAGGGTACGAGCAGTACTTC.

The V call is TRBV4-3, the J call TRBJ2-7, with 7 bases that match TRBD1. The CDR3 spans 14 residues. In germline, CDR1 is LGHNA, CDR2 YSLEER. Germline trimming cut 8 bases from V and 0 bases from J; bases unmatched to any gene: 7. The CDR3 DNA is TGCGCCAGCGCCGACAGGGCGAGCTCCTACGAGCAGTACTTC. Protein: CASADRASSYEQYF.

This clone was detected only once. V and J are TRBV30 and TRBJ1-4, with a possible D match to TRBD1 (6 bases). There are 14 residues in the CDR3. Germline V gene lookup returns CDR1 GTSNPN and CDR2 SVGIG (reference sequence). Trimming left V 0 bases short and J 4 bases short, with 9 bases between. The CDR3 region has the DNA TGTGCCTGGAGTGTAGGGGGTGGTAATGAAAAACTGTTTTTT. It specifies CAWSVGGGNEKLFF.

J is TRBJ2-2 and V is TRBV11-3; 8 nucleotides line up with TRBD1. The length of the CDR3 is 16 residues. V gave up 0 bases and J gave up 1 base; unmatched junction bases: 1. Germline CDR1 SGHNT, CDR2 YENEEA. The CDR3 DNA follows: TGTGCCAGCAGCTTAGATGGGACAGGGAACACCGGGGAGCTGTTTTTT. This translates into CASSLDGTGNTGELFF.

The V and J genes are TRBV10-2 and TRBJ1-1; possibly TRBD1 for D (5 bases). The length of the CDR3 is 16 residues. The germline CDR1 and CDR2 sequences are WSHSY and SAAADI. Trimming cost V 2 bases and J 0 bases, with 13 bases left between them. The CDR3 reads CASSEGASSMNTEAFF. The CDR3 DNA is TGCGCCAGCAGTGAGGGGGCGTCCTCCATGAACACTGAAGCTTTCTTT.

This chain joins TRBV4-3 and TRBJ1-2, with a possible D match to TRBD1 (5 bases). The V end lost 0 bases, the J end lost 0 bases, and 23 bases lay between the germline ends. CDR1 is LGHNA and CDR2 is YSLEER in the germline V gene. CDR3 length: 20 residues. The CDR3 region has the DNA TGCGCCAGCAGCCAAGATATGGGCCGGGGGGGAGGGTCGCCTAACTATGGCTACACCTTC. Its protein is CASSQDMGRGGGSPNYGYTF.

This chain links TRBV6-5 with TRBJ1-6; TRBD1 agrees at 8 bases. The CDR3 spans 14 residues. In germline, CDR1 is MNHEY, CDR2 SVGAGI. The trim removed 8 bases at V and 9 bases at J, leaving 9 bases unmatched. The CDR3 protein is CASSQGQAGSPLHF. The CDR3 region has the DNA TGTGCCAGCTCCCAGGGACAGGCTGGTTCACCCCTCCACTTT.

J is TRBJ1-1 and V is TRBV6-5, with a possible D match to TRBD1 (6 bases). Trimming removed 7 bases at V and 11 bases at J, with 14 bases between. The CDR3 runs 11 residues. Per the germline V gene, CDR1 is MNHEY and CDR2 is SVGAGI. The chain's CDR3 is CASTQGWYAFF. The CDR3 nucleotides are TGTGCCAGCACCCAGGGGTGGTATGCTTTCTTT.

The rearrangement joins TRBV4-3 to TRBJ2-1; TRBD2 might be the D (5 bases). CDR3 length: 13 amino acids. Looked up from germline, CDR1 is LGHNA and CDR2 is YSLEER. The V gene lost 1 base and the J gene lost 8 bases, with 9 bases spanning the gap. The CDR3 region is CASSQAGADEQFF. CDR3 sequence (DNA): TGCGCCAGCAGCCAAGCAGGAGCGGATGAGCAGTTCTTC.

CDR3 nucleotide sequence: TGTGCCAGCAGCGCCCAGACAGGGAGCTCCTACGAGCAGTACTTC. Translation gives CASSAQTGSSYEQYF. This chain joins TRBV7-2 and TRBJ2-7; 7 positions match TRBD1. The length of the CDR3 is 15 residues. Germline CDR1 SGHTA, CDR2 FQGNSA. The ends lost 5 bases at V and 0 bases at J; junction bases unmatched: 7.

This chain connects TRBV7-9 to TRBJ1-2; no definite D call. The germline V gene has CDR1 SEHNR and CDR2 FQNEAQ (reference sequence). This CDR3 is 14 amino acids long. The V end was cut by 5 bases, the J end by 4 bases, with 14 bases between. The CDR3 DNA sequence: TGTGCCAGCAGCACCGCCCGCTACCCCTATGGCTACACCTTC. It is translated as CASSTARYPYGYTF. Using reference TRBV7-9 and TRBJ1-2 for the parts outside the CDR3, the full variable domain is DTGVSQNPRHKITKRGQNVTFRCDPISEHNRLYWYRQTLGQGPEFLTYFQNEAQLEKSRLLSDRFSAERPKGSFSTLEIQRTEQGDSAMYLCASSTARYPYGYTFGSGTRLTVV.

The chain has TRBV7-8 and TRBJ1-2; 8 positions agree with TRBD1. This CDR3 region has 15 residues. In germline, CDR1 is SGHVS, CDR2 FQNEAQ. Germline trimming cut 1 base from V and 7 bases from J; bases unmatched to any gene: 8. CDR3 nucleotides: TGTGCCAGCAGCTTAGACACCAGGGGGCTAGGTGGCTACACCTTC. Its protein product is CASSLDTRGLGGYTF.

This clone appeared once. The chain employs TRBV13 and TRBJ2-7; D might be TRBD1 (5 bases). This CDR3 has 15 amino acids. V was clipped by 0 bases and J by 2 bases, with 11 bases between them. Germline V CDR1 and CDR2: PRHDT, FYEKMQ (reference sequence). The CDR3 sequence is CASSLGGQGTYEQYF. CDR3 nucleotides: TGTGCCAGCAGCTTAGGGGGCCAGGGAACCTACGAGCAGTACTTC.

The CDR3, as DNA: TGTGCCAGCAGCTTATCCGGGCTAGCGGGGCACGAGCAGTACTTC. It is translated as CASSLSGLAGHEQYF. The chain uses TRBV7-2 and TRBJ2-7; 9 positions agree with TRBD2. This CDR3 contains 15 residues. Looked up from germline, CDR1 is SGHTA and CDR2 is FQGNSA. Trimming at V came to 2 bases and at J to 5 bases, leaving 7 bases not matched to a gene.

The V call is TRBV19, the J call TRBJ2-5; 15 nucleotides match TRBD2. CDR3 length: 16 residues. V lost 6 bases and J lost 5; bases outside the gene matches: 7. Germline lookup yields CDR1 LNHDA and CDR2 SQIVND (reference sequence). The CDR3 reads CASSPRGLAGGETQYF. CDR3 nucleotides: TGTGCCAGTAGCCCAAGGGGACTAGCGGGGGGCGAGACCCAGTACTTC.

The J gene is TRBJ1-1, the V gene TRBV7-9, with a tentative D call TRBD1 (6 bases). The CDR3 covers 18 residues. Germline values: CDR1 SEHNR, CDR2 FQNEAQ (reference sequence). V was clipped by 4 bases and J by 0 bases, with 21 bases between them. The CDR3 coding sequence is TGTGCCAGCAGCTATCCCTCGGGGGGGCTCCCCATGAACACTGAAGCTTTCTTT. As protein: CASSYPSGGLPMNTEAFF.